Following are 21 T cell receptor beta chains from one sample sequenced in a study of T-cell memory formation after mild COVID-19. TCRdb redid the calling of the 5' RACE reads with MiXCR, one entry per CDR3 protein. The sample has just under 150,000 distinct CDR3 sequences, approximately 5.7% seen once. Sequencing was done on a sample of PBMCs or a T cell subset sorted from them (not recorded which). The receptors stem from an adult woman who had mild COVID-19 (a few samples of this study predate the infection). Cell type and time point are not known.

This chain uses TRBV3-1 with TRBJ2-2; 10 bases are a match to TRBD2. The J segment lost 0 bases and the V segment lost 1 base, leaving 8 bases of the junction unmatched. This CDR3 contains 19 residues. Germline CDR1 and CDR2: LGHDT and YNNKEL (reference sequence). The CDR3 DNA follows: TGTGCCAGCAGCCAAGTTAGTTGGCTAGCGGGGGCGAACACCGGGGAGCTGTTTTTT. This gives the protein CASSQVSWLAGANTGELFF.

This clonotype was seen more than once but under ten times. The gene calls are TRBV5-1 and TRBJ1-1; D unclear. Germline CDR1 SGHRS, CDR2 YFSETQ. This CDR3 is built from 15 residues. V lost 0 bases, J lost 5 bases, and 14 bases lay in between. The CDR3 bases are TGCGCCAGCAGCTTGGTCGTGGGCTTGGGGACTGAAGCTTTCTTT. It codes for CASSLVVGLGTEAFF.

This clonotype was picked up many times. V and J are TRBV6-4 and TRBJ1-1; D is perhaps TRBD1 (5 bases). This CDR3 region has 16 residues. The germline gives CDR1 MRHNA, CDR2 SNTAGT. Between the trimmed V and J ends, which lost 2 bases and 1 base, there was a span of 14 bases. The CDR3 loop is CASSDRRGGRNTEAFF. CDR3 sequence (DNA): TGTGCCAGCAGTGACCGACGGGGGGGGAGGAACACTGAAGCTTTCTTT.

This clonotype was recorded at least ten times. The rearrangement joins TRBV7-2 to TRBJ1-6; 11 bases align to TRBD1. The CDR3 length is 14 residues. The germline CDR1 and CDR2 sequences are SGHTA and FQGNSA. V was pared by 4 bases and J by 10 bases, with 3 bases of the junction left unmatched. CDR3 amino acids: CASSSGTGGSPLHF. CDR3 sequence (DNA): TGTGCCAGCAGCTCCGGGACAGGGGGATCACCCCTCCACTTT.

In this sample, this clonotype turned up many times. The rearrangement links TRBV20-1 to TRBJ2-1; D is ambiguous. CDR3 length equals 13 residues. Trimming removed 2 bases from V and 7 bases from J, with 12 bases in between. Per germline, CDR1 DFQATT and CDR2 SNEGSKA (reference sequence). The CDR3 protein is CSARFGRSNEQFF. DNA of the CDR3: TGCAGTGCTAGATTTGGGCGGTCTAATGAGCAGTTCTTC.

At least ten counts were recorded for this clonotype. The genes are TRBV12-3 or TRBV12-4 and TRBJ1-4, with a weak D call TRBD1 (5 bases). The CDR3 spans 16 residues. V lost 0 bases, J lost 3 bases, and 11 bases lay in between. CDR3 nucleotide sequence: TGTGCCAGCAGTTTAGCAGGGGCGCCGGCTAATGAAAAACTGTTTTTT. Its translation: CASSLAGAPANEKLFF.

This chain uses TRBV25-1 with TRBJ1-6, with D perhaps TRBD1 (5 bases). CDR1 and CDR2 (germline): MGHDK, SYGVNS. The CDR3 length is 12 residues. Trimming stripped 7 bases from V and 8 bases from J, with 9 bases between. The CDR3: CASKRGDSPLHF. The CDR3 nucleotides are TGTGCCAGCAAAAGGGGCGATTCACCCCTCCACTTT.

A few counts support this clonotype. The rearrangement joins TRBV7-3 to TRBJ1-1, with D uncertain. Germline CDR1 is SGHTA and CDR2 is FQGTGA. Trimming shortened V by 3 bases and J by 1 base, and 6 bases separated the two germline ends. The CDR3 length is 13 residues. CDR3 in amino acids: CASSFEANTEAFF. The DNA for the CDR3 is TGTGCCAGCAGCTTCGAAGCGAACACTGAAGCTTTCTTT.

This clonotype has ten or more counts. The chain joins TRBV29-1 to TRBJ1-4, with 9 bases matching TRBD1. V gave up 6 bases and J gave up 8 bases; unmatched junction bases: 7. The CDR3 totals 13 residues. The germline gives CDR1 SQVTM, CDR2 ANQGSEA. In nucleotides, the CDR3 is TGCAGCGTGGGGGACAGGGTAGGCGAAAAACTGTTTTTT. Translation gives CSVGDRVGEKLFF.

The chain uses TRBV18 and TRBJ2-3; the match to TRBD1 covers 9 bases. The CDR3 is 16 residues long. The J segment lost 0 bases and the V segment lost 3 bases, leaving 4 bases of the junction unmatched. Per germline, CDR1 KGHSH and CDR2 LQKENI. The CDR3 loop reads CASSPTGGPSTDTQYF. The CDR3 coding sequence is TGTGCCAGCTCACCGACAGGGGGGCCAAGCACAGATACGCAGTATTTT.

The sample holds many counts of this clonotype. The junction departs from the called germline gene at one end, perhaps through a read error. The chain joins TRBV24-1 to TRBJ2-1, with D hard to call. There are 13 residues in the CDR3. CDR1 is KGHDR and CDR2 is SFDVKD in the germline V gene. The CDR3 loop is CATSGASLPHQTF. CDR3 bases: TGTGCCACCAGTGGGGCTAGTTTGCCCCATCAAACCTTC.

This clonotype appeared many times. The chain has TRBV15 and TRBJ2-5; 9 bases match TRBD2. The length of the CDR3 is 16 residues. Trimming cost V 2 bases and J 4 bases; bases outside gene matches: 8. Per germline, CDR1 LNHNV and CDR2 YYDKDF (reference sequence). CDR3 loop: CATSRQKAGGRETQYF. The CDR3 region has the DNA TGTGCCACCAGCAGACAGAAGGCGGGGGGGCGAGAGACCCAGTACTTC.

This clonotype was counted only a few times. The V call is TRBV7-6, the J call TRBJ2-1, with D maybe TRBD2 (6 bases). Trimming removed 5 bases from V and 6 bases from J, with 14 bases in between. The CDR3 contains 14 residues. Germline V gene sequence: CDR1 SGHVS, CDR2 FNYEAQ. As DNA, the CDR3 is TGTGCCAGCAGCCGAGGAGGGCGTCGCAATGAGCAGTTCTTC. It is translated as CASSRGGRRNEQFF.

This rearrangement joins TRBV24-1 to TRBJ2-3; 8 nucleotides align to TRBD2. Trimming removed 4 bases from V and 1 base from J; junction bases left unmatched: 6. The CDR3 is made up of 16 amino acids. Germline CDR1 KGHDR, CDR2 SFDVKD. The CDR3 is CATSEPIAGRTDTQYF. CDR3 nucleotides: TGTGCCACCAGTGAACCTATAGCGGGGCGCACAGATACGCAGTATTTT.

The table lists this clonotype with a few counts. The rearrangement links TRBV5-1 to TRBJ2-7, with D unresolved. Trimming cost V 0 bases and J 3 bases, with 4 bases left between them. The CDR3 consists of 12 residues. The V gene's germline CDR1 is SGHRS and CDR2 YFSETQ. The chain's CDR3 is CASSLDDYEQYF. Written as DNA, the CDR3 is TGCGCCAGCAGCTTGGACGACTACGAGCAGTACTTC.

J is TRBJ1-1 and V is TRBV28; maybe TRBD1 (6 bases). Germline CDR1 is MDHEN and CDR2 is SYDVKM. The CDR3 spans 16 residues. V lost 8 bases to trimming and J lost 2 bases, with 21 bases between them. CDR3 protein: CASFGGGGRKNTEAFF. CDR3 in DNA: TGTGCCAGCTTTGGAGGAGGGGGAAGAAAAAACACTGAAGCTTTCTTT.

This clonotype was found a few times. CDR3 protein: CASSLAAFPSGSNEQFF. DNA of the CDR3: TGTGCCAGCAGTTTAGCGGCCTTCCCTAGCGGGAGTAATGAGCAGTTCTTC. V is TRBV12-3 or TRBV12-4 and J is TRBJ2-1, with TRBD2 matching 10 bases. This CDR3 region has 17 residues. V lost 0 bases and J lost 7; bases outside the gene matches: 9.

The rearrangement links TRBV6-6 to TRBJ2-6; no reliable D call. This CDR3 spans 14 amino acids. V was clipped by 8 bases and J by 1 base, with 9 bases between them. Looked up from germline, CDR1 is MNHNY and CDR2 is SVGAGI (reference sequence). The CDR3 DNA is TGTGCCAGCCTTGGGGTATCTGGGGCCAACGTCCTGACTTTC. It specifies CASLGVSGANVLTF.

This clonotype was seen repeatedly, ten times or more. J is TRBJ2-1 and V is TRBV7-3; D possibly corresponds to TRBD1 (5 bases). Germline V CDR1 and CDR2: SGHTA, FQGTGA. V lost 2 bases and J 6 bases, leaving 11 bases between the germline ends. CDR3 size: 14 residues. The CDR3 loop reads CASSLQGIPNEQFF. The DNA of the CDR3 is TGTGCCAGCAGCTTACAGGGTATCCCCAATGAGCAGTTCTTC.

The chain combines TRBV7-9 with TRBJ2-1; no reliable D call. Looked up from germline, CDR1 is SEHNR and CDR2 is FQNEAQ (reference sequence). V dropped 1 base and J dropped 7 bases, with 5 bases sitting between them. CDR3 length equals 12 residues. CDR3 sequence (DNA): TGTGCCAGCAGCTTAGAGTTTAATGAGCAGTTCTTC. Amino acids: CASSLEFNEQFF.

This clonotype showed up many times. J is TRBJ1-1 and V is TRBV7-9, with D unclear. The CDR3 loop spans 14 amino acids. Per germline, CDR1 SEHNR and CDR2 FQNEAQ (reference sequence). With 5 bases removed from V and 3 bases from J, the gap between germline ends came to 13 bases. In nucleotides, the CDR3 is TGTGCCAGCAGCCTCGGGTCTCCACACACTGAAGCTTTCTTT. This gives the protein CASSLGSPHTEAFF.